Listed below are T cell receptor beta chains from one sample, sequenced in a study of blood T cells in healthy people across ages. One entry per CDR3 protein, called by TCRdb with MiXCR from the 5' RACE reads. Seen here are 1,100,000 or so distinct CDR3 sequences, more than 40% observed once, and the top ten hold 15% to 20%. Sequenced: blood. The source is a woman in her sixties in good health. Both conserved end residues are part of each CDR3. A D gene is named only where the DNA matches it firmly. A row's size may be missing; if present it is once, few, many or a size class.

d_call	v_call	clone_size	j_call	cdr3_length	cdr3_nt	cdr3_aa
TRBD2	TRBV20-1	once	TRBJ2-3	15	TGCAGTGCTAGAGAGAGCGGGAGGAGGTCAGATACGCAGTATTTT	CSARESGRRSDTQYF
.	TRBV2	.	TRBJ1-1	15	TGTGCCAGCAGTGAAGTTTCAGCTAAGGACACTGAAGCTTTCTTT	CASSEVSAKDTEAFF
.	TRBV29-1	.	TRBJ2-5	14	TGTAGCGTCGTTAAGCGGGTCGGGCAAGCGACCCAGTACTTC	CSVVKRVGQATQYF
.	TRBV27	few	TRBJ2-7	11	TGTGCCAGCAGCTCCTGGGGCGAGCAGTACTTC	CASSSWGEQYF
TRBD2	TRBV20-1	.	TRBJ2-7	13	TGCAGTGCTAGCGGGACTACCGACTACGAGCAGTACTTC	CSASGTTDYEQYF
TRBD1	TRBV6-5	.	TRBJ2-7	15	TGTGCCAGCAGTTACGGGACAGAAGGGCATTACGAGCAGTACTTC	CASSYGTEGHYEQYF
TRBD1	TRBV29-1	few	TRBJ1-2	13	TGCAGCGTTGACGCGGGACAGTCCTATGGCTACACCTTC	CSVDAGQSYGYTF
TRBD1	TRBV6-6	few	TRBJ2-7	16	TGTGCCAGCAGTTACTTCGGGACAGGGAAGGGGTACGAGCAGTACTTC	CASSYFGTGKGYEQYF
TRBD1	TRBV7-8	many	TRBJ2-5	16	TGTGCCAGCAGCCGTGGACAGGGAACCTTCCAAGAGACCCAGTACTTC	CASSRGQGTFQETQYF
.	TRBV20-1	few	TRBJ1-1	12	TGCAGTGCTAGACCGTTGAACACTGAAGCTTTCTTT	CSARPLNTEAFF
TRBD2	TRBV7-6	few	TRBJ2-1	15	TGTGCCAGCAGCTTAGGCGGTAGCGGGAGCAATGAGCAGTTCTTC	CASSLGGSGSNEQFF
.	TRBV5-1	few	TRBJ1-2	13	TGCGCCAGCAGCTGGCAGGGTGGAGATGGCTACACCTTC	CASSWQGGDGYTF
TRBD1	TRBV27	.	TRBJ1-6	18	TGTGCCAGCAGTTTATCGAATCTAGGGGGCGGAACTCATTCACCCCTCCACTTT	CASSLSNLGGGTHSPLHF
TRBD2	TRBV9	.	TRBJ2-3	16	TGTGCCAGCAGCGACCCTGCGATAGCGGGTCCAGATACGCAGTATTTT	CASSDPAIAGPDTQYF
.	TRBV7-9	.	TRBJ2-4	11	TGTGCCAGCAGCTTAAGCGGGTTTCAGTACTTC	CASSLSGFQYF
TRBD1	TRBV9	.	TRBJ2-6	19	TGTGCCAGCAGTGAGAGCGGACAGGGATTTAGCTCTGGGGCCAACGTCCTGACTTTC	CASSESGQGFSSGANVLTF
TRBD1	TRBV2	.	TRBJ2-7	16	TGTGCCAGCAAAAGGGGACAGGGCCTTGTCTCCTACGAGCAGTACTTC	CASKRGQGLVSYEQYF
TRBD2	TRBV27	.	TRBJ2-3	17	TGTGCCAGCAGTTCTTTTACTAGCGGACCGAGGTCCGATACGCAGTATTTT	CASSSFTSGPRSDTQYF
TRBD1	TRBV7-3	.	TRBJ2-7	13	TGTGCCAGCAGAAGGCCAGGGGGCCACGAGCAGTACTTC	CASRRPGGHEQYF
TRBD2	TRBV27	.	TRBJ2-1	15	TGTGCCAGCAACGCGCCGGGACTAGCGGTGAATGAGCAGTTCTTC	CASNAPGLAVNEQFF
TRBD1	TRBV20-1	once	TRBJ2-7	13	TGCAGTGCTAGAAACAGGGGCTATTACGAGCAGTACTTC	CSARNRGYYEQYF
.	TRBV29-1	.	TRBJ2-3	15	TGCAGCGTTGAAGATCCGGGTCCTAAAAGGGATACGCAGTATTTT	CSVEDPGPKRDTQYF
.	TRBV5-6	.	TRBJ2-3	16	TGTGCCAGCAGCTTTGAGGCCTGGAGGTCACAAGGGACGCAGTATTTT	CASSFEAWRSQGTQYF
.	TRBV7-9	few	TRBJ2-1	11	TGTGCTAGCAGCCTATCTAAGGAGCAGTTCTTC	CASSLSKEQFF
TRBD2	TRBV27	.	TRBJ2-7	15	TGTGCCAGCAGTTTTGCTAGCGGGAGAGGTATCGAGCAGTACTTC	CASSFASGRGIEQYF
TRBD1	TRBV9	.	TRBJ2-7	16	TGTGCCAGCAGCGTAACTCAGGGGGACAGGTACAATGAGCAGTACTTC	CASSVTQGDRYNEQYF
TRBD2	TRBV6-5	.	TRBJ2-4	16	TGTGCCAGCAGTTACTCGCCGGGACTAGCCGGGTACATTCAGTACTTC	CASSYSPGLAGYIQYF
TRBD1	TRBV28	few	TRBJ2-1	14	TGTGCCAGCAGCCGGGACAGGGGGCTCGATGAGCAGTTCTTC	CASSRDRGLDEQFF
.	TRBV7-8	.	TRBJ2-5	13	TGTGCCAGCAGTAGTCTAGGGGAAGAGACCCAGTACTTC	CASSSLGEETQYF
TRBD2	TRBV20-1	.	TRBJ2-7	13	TGCAGTGCTGGTGTAGCGGGAACCTACGAGCAGTACTTC	CSAGVAGTYEQYF
.	TRBV11-2	.	TRBJ2-3	12	TGTGCCAGCAGCTTACTCGACGATACGCAGTATTTT	CASSLLDDTQYF
.	TRBV28	.	TRBJ2-1	17	TGTGCCAGCAGTTCGCTGGCGGGGGCAGAGGGCGAAGGTGAGCAGTTCTTC	CASSSLAGAEGEGEQFF
TRBD1	TRBV6-1	few	TRBJ1-2	15	TGTGCCAGCAGTGTCCCGGGACAGGGTAACTATGGCTACACCTTC	CASSVPGQGNYGYTF
TRBD2	TRBV11-2	few	TRBJ2-1	17	TGTGCCAGCAGCTTGACCGAGACTAGCCTTTCCTACAATGAGCAGTTCTTC	CASSLTETSLSYNEQFF
TRBD1	TRBV11-1	.	TRBJ2-2	16	TGTACCAGCAGCCCCTTTAGCAGGGGGAAGGCCGGGGAGCTGTTTTTT	CTSSPFSRGKAGELFF
.	TRBV11-2	.	TRBJ1-2	14	TGTGCCAGCAGCTTAGAATGGGGCGACTATGGCTACACCTTC	CASSLEWGDYGYTF
.	TRBV2	few	TRBJ2-1	14	TGTGCCAGCAGTCGGACTAGGGGGAACAATGAGCAGTTCTTC	CASSRTRGNNEQFF
.	TRBV11-2	.	TRBJ2-7	15	TGTGCCAGCAGCTTAGCCTCGGTAGACTCCTACGAGCAGTACTTC	CASSLASVDSYEQYF
TRBD1	TRBV4-2	.	TRBJ2-1	16	TGTGCCAGCAGCCATGAACAGGGGTCCTCCTACAATGAGCAGTTCTTC	CASSHEQGSSYNEQFF
.	TRBV29-1	many	TRBJ2-7	12	TGCAGCGTTAGTGGACAGCCCTACGAGCAGTACTTC	CSVSGQPYEQYF
TRBD1	TRBV18	few	TRBJ1-1	16	TGTGCCAGCTCACCGAGGGACAGGGGGCTGGGCACTGAAGCTTTCTTT	CASSPRDRGLGTEAFF
.	TRBV2	once	TRBJ2-7	15	TGTGCCAGCAGTCCTATTTTTACGACTAACTACGAGCAGTACTTC	CASSPIFTTNYEQYF